These 13 T cell receptor beta chains were all obtained from the same sample, sequenced in a study of regulatory T cells in long-lasting Graves disease. Arm-PCR of CDR3 regions with iRepertoire HTBI primers generated TCR beta libraries. MiXCR was run by TCRdb on the multiplex PCR reads, yielding one entry per CDR3 protein. Of 250,000 or so distinct CDR3 sequences in the sample, approximately 18% were seen once. Time point in this sample: newly diagnosed GD, antithyroid drugs for less than 3 months. Generation of the TCR library employed RNA extracted from PBMCs. This sample also appeared in a second study, on T cells in Graves' hyperthyroidism and ophthalmopathy.

Specimen: peripheral blood mononuclear cells (PBMCs), collected at new diagnosis, from a patient treated with antithyroid drugs. These receptors all come from a young woman with Graves disease.

The V and J genes are TRBV5-1 and TRBJ1-1; 8 bases map to TRBD1. The CDR3 length is 14 residues. The ends lost 1 base at V and 5 bases at J; junction bases unmatched: 4. From germline, CDR1 is SGHRS and CDR2 YFSETQ. The CDR3: CASSLSDRGTEAFF. CDR3 sequence (DNA): TGCGCCAGCAGCTTGTCAGACAGGGGTACTGAAGCTTTCTTT.

This chain uses TRBV19 with TRBJ1-6; no reliable D call. CDR3 size: 14 residues. Trimming took off 5 bases at V and 6 bases at J, with 11 bases between the two ends. Germline-derived CDR1 and CDR2 are LNHDA and SQIVND (reference sequence). The chain's CDR3 is CASSAVRLNSPLHF. DNA for the CDR3: TGTGCCAGTAGTGCAGTACGCCTTAATTCACCCCTCCACTTT.

This clonotype was seen ten or more times. The chain combines TRBV24-1 with TRBJ2-2; either TRBD1 or TRBD2 may supply D (5 bases each). The V and J ends lost 5 bases and 1 base respectively, with 10 bases between them. The CDR3 totals 15 residues. The germline gives CDR1 KGHDR, CDR2 SFDVKD. The CDR3: CATSGGTENTGELFF. DNA for the CDR3: TGTGCCACCAGTGGTGGGACGGAGAACACCGGGGAGCTGTTTTTT.

This clonotype showed up just a few times. Germline is not matched at one junction end, which may reflect a read error. The chain couples TRBV2 to TRBJ1-6; possibly TRBD1 for D (6 bases). This CDR3 is built from 18 residues. Germline assignment: CDR1 SNHLY and CDR2 FYNNEI. CDR3 sequence: CAGRVPGHRDSYNSPLHF. The CDR3 nucleotides are TGTGCCGGCAGAGTGCCGGGACACAGAGACTCCTATAATTCACCCCTCCACTTT.

This chain joins TRBV20-1 and TRBJ1-2, with unresolved D. Per the germline V gene, CDR1 is DFQATT and CDR2 is SNEGSKA (reference sequence). Trimming removed 2 bases at V and 8 bases at J, with 9 bases between. The CDR3 length is 11 residues. In DNA form, the CDR3 reads TGCAGTGCTAGAATTGTGGCGGGCTACACCTTC. Its protein is CSARIVAGYTF.

This clonotype appeared many times. The chain couples TRBV20-1 to TRBJ2-1; D tentatively reads TRBD1 or TRBD2 (5 bases each). The end of the DNA fits TRBJ2-5 better, so the J call may be wrong. This CDR3 comprises 14 residues. The germline gives CDR1 DFQATT, CDR2 SNEGSKA (reference sequence). The CDR3 region has the DNA TGCAGTGCTAGGATTTCCGGGGCCCAAGAGACCCAGTACTTC. It yields the protein CSARISGAQETQYF.

The rearrangement uses TRBV2 and TRBJ2-1; D is uncertain. CDR3 size: 11 residues. Trimming cost V 1 base and J 12 bases, with 7 bases left between them. The germline CDR1 and CDR2 sequences are SNHLY and FYNNEI. CDR3 in DNA: TGTGCCAGCAGTGAAGTACTGGGGCAGTTCTTC. It specifies CASSEVLGQFF.

This CDR3 reads CSAQKASGGANQETQYF. The CDR3 region has the DNA TGCAGTGCTCAGAAGGCTAGCGGGGGGGCGAACCAAGAGACCCAGTACTTC. The chain recombines TRBV20-1 with TRBJ2-5; 12 positions match TRBD2. The CDR3 is made up of 17 amino acids. The germline CDR1 and CDR2 sequences are DFQATT and SNEGSKA (reference sequence). Germline trimming cut 5 bases from V and 0 bases from J; bases unmatched to any gene: 10.

The rearrangement uses TRBV5-1 and TRBJ2-5; 7 nucleotides align to TRBD2. V lost 5 bases to trimming and J lost 7 bases; unmatched junction nucleotides: 14. This CDR3 comprises 15 residues. CDR1 and CDR2 (germline): SGHRS, YFSETQ. CDR3 in DNA: TGCGCCAGCAGGCCGCGGTTGGGAGGGGAAGGGACCCAGTACTTC. Protein sequence: CASRPRLGGEGTQYF.

V usage is TRBV25-1 and J usage is TRBJ1-1; perhaps TRBD1 as D (5 bases). The CDR3 totals 14 residues. Trimming shortened V by 0 bases and J by 9 bases, and 14 bases separated the two germline ends. From germline, CDR1 is MGHDK and CDR2 SYGVNS. The CDR3 bases are TGTGCCAGCAGTGAATACGGTGGGGGGAGAAAAGCTTTCTTT. It specifies CASSEYGGGRKAFF. Using reference TRBV25-1 and TRBJ1-1 for the parts outside the CDR3, the full variable domain is EADIYQTPRYLVIGTGKKITLECSQTMGHDKMYWYQQDPGMELHLIHYSYGVNSTEKGDLSSESTVSRIRTEHFPLTLESARPSHTSQYLCASSEYGGGRKAFFGQGTRLTVV.

In its sample, this clonotype was seen many times. The CDR3 region has the DNA TGTGCCAGTCGACGACAGGGGGGTGGAGAGCAGTACTTC. It specifies CASRRQGGGEQYF. J is TRBJ2-7 and V is TRBV2; 9 bases are shared with TRBD1. Germline lookup yields CDR1 SNHLY and CDR2 FYNNEI. V was clipped by 9 bases and J by 7 bases; unmatched bases: 10. The CDR3 has 13 amino acids.

This clonotype was found many times. This chain uses TRBV7-9 with TRBJ2-6; D remains unclear. CDR1 and CDR2 (germline): SEHNR, FQNEAQ (reference sequence). The CDR3 totals 16 residues. Trimming left V 5 bases short and J 0 bases short, with 11 bases between. CDR3 amino acids: CASSGGLDSGANVLTF. The DNA for the CDR3 is TGTGCCAGCAGCGGTGGGTTGGACTCTGGGGCCAACGTCCTGACTTTC.

The DNA for the CDR3 is TGTGCCAGCAGTTTGGTTTTGGCGGGGGGGGGTGAGCAGTTCTTC. Encoded protein: CASSLVLAGGGEQFF. This chain uses TRBV27 with TRBJ2-1, with 9 bases fitting TRBD2. The CDR3 is 15 amino acids. Germline CDR1 MNHEY, CDR2 SMNVEV (reference sequence). V gave up 3 bases and J gave up 9 bases; unmatched junction bases: 9.